This entry describes one T cell receptor beta chain. CDR1 MNHNY and CDR2 SVGAGI come from the germline V gene (reference sequence). The CDR3 extends over 14 amino acids. The V end was cut by 7 bases, the J end by 9 bases, with 16 bases between. The Seattle site enrolled patients during active infection and followed them longitudinally. The protocol was immunoSEQ multiplex PCR, while the TCRdb copy is restricted to in-frame clones and leaves out a portion. Here the sample spans fewer than 450,000 clones, about 91% being singletons. The data derive from a study of blood T cell repertoires in COVID-19. The rearrangement links TRBV6-6 to TRBJ1-6, with D possibly TRBD1 on 6 matching bases. The receptor was isolated from a woman between 50 and 59 years old with COVID-19, enrolled during active disease. Material for sequencing was peripheral blood. The CDR3 spells CASTTGYRGSPLHF. CDR3 DNA sequence: TGTGCCAGCACTACAGGGTATCGCGGTTCACCCCTCCACTTT.